This entry features one T cell receptor (beta chain) sequence. What it binds is unknown. The primer mix had 60 Vbeta and 13 Jbeta primers. Sequencing was performed with immunoSEQ multiplex PCR; in TCRdb, only in-frame clones are kept and a portion is missing. Recorded for this sample: around 75,000 clones. This entry is derived from a study of cytomegalovirus exposure and HLA in healthy donors. Germline values: CDR1 MDHEN, CDR2 SYDVKM. V lost 7 bases and J lost 9, with 19 bases in between. This CDR3 comprises 14 residues. Study-wide results and caveats: A later analysis associated roughly 15,000 TCR beta sequences with HLA alleles at a 0.05 false discovery rate.

The receptor was isolated from a man in his forties in good health and CMV-seronegative. The V gene is TRBV28, the J gene TRBJ2-1; weak D call: TRBD2 (5 bases). The sequenced sample consisted of PBMCs. The CDR3 nucleotides are TGTGCCAGCACCCTATCCGGGATAACCCCTGAGCAGTTCTTC. Its translation: CASTLSGITPEQFF.